Each of the 29 T cell receptor beta chains below was sequenced from the same sample in a study of T cell responses to AZD1222 COVID-19 vaccine. The protocol was immunoSEQ multiplex PCR, while the TCRdb copy is restricted to in-frame clones and leaves out a portion. The table lists around 180,000 clones, 80% to 90% of them singletons. Sequences were derived from peripheral blood, sampled on day 0 of AZD1222 vaccination. Receptor source: an adult in good health.

The rearrangement links TRBV5-1 to TRBJ1-4; D is possibly TRBD1 (6 bases). V was clipped by 2 bases and J by 11 bases, with 13 bases between them. Germline V CDR1 and CDR2: SGHRS, YFSETQ. CDR3 length equals 13 residues. CDR3 DNA sequence: TGCGCCAGCAGCTTCGGGGAGGGGGAGAAACTGTTTTTT. This gives the protein CASSFGEGEKLFF. Looking up the rest from reference TRBV5-1 and TRBJ1-4 gives the full variable domain: KAGVTQTPRYLIKTRGQQVTLSCSPISGHRSVSWYQQTPGQGLQFLFEYFSETQRNKGNFPGRFSGRQFSNSRSEMNVSTLELGDSALYLCASSFGEGEKLFFGSGTQLSVL.

The chain recombines TRBV10-2 with TRBJ2-1; D possibly matches TRBD1 or TRBD2 (6 bases each). The ends were cut back, 8 bases at V and 7 bases at J, with 18 bases in the middle. Germline V gene sequence: CDR1 WSHSY, CDR2 SAAADI. The CDR3 consists of 14 residues. The DNA for the CDR3 is TGCGCCAGCCGCCCCACGGGGGCGGGGAATGAGCAGTTCTTC. Its translation: CASRPTGAGNEQFF.

The V and J genes are TRBV7-8 and TRBJ2-2, with D maybe TRBD2 (6 bases). Germline V gives CDR1 SGHVS, CDR2 FQNEAQ. This CDR3 contains 16 residues. The germline V and J ends were trimmed by 4 bases and 3 bases, with 15 bases remaining between them. The CDR3 sequence: CASSSDGGLYTGELFF. CDR3 nucleotides: TGTGCCAGCAGCTCCGACGGGGGACTGTACACCGGGGAGCTGTTTTTT.

A few counts support this clone. The chain links TRBV7-9 to TRBJ2-3; D not resolved. The germline CDR1 and CDR2 sequences are SEHNR and FQNEAQ (reference sequence). Between the trimmed V and J ends, which lost 5 bases and 4 bases, there was a span of 16 bases. The CDR3 runs to 15 residues. The CDR3 protein is CASSPSTAFADTQYF. CDR3 sequence (DNA): TGTGCCAGCAGCCCATCAACGGCTTTCGCAGATACGCAGTATTTT. Combining the CDR3 with reference TRBV7-9 and TRBJ2-3 gives the whole variable domain DTGVSQNPRHKITKRGQNVTFRCDPISEHNRLYWYRQTLGQGPEFLTYFQNEAQLEKSRLLSDRFSAERPKGSFSTLEIQRTEQGDSAMYLCASSPSTAFADTQYFGPGTRLTVL.

The V call is TRBV5-1, the J call TRBJ2-3, with 7 nucleotides matching TRBD1. Per germline, CDR1 SGHRS and CDR2 YFSETQ. The ends lost 4 bases at V and 2 bases at J; junction bases unmatched: 10. This CDR3 comprises 16 residues. The CDR3 nucleotides read TGCGCCAGCAGCCTTAGACAGGGCGTCAACACAGATACGCAGTATTTT. It yields the protein CASSLRQGVNTDTQYF.

This chain uses TRBV29-1 with TRBJ2-2; no definite D call. The CDR3 is made up of 12 amino acids. Trimming stripped 4 bases from V and 7 bases from J, with 10 bases between. Germline V gives CDR1 SQVTM, CDR2 ANQGSEA. CDR3 coding DNA: TGCAGCGTTGGGAAAGGGATCGGGGAGCTGTTTTTT. The encoded protein is CSVGKGIGELFF.

The chain uses TRBV27 and TRBJ1-4, with D possibly TRBD1 on 5 matching bases. The germline V and J ends were trimmed by 5 bases and 0 bases, with 16 bases remaining between them. Per the germline V gene, CDR1 is MNHEY and CDR2 is SMNVEV (reference sequence). This CDR3 is built from 17 residues. The CDR3 reads CASSPWVRGTTNEKLFF. The CDR3 DNA follows: TGTGCCAGCAGTCCGTGGGTTCGGGGGACAACTAATGAAAAACTGTTTTTT.

The chain uses TRBV2 and TRBJ1-1; TRBD1 is a possible D gene (6 bases). V was trimmed by 4 bases and J by 1 base, leaving 10 bases between them. The CDR3 spans 14 residues. Germline values: CDR1 SNHLY, CDR2 FYNNEI. CDR3 nucleotides: TGTGCCAGCAGTGGCGACAGGTGGAACACTGAAGCTTTCTTT. This sequence encodes CASSGDRWNTEAFF. Filled out from reference TRBV2 and TRBJ1-1, the complete variable domain reads EPEVTQTPSHQVTQMGQEVILRCVPISNHLYFYWYRQILGQKVEFLVSFYNNEISEKSEIFDDQFSVERPDGSNFTLKIRSTKLEDSAMYFCASSGDRWNTEAFFGQGTRLTVV.

V and J are TRBV27 and TRBJ2-3; tentative D call: TRBD2 (7 bases). The CDR3 spans 18 residues. V lost 4 bases to trimming and J lost 2 bases, with 22 bases between them. Germline assignment: CDR1 MNHEY and CDR2 SMNVEV (reference sequence). The CDR3 DNA sequence: TGTGCCAGCAGTTCCCTAGGGCCTCGGGGGGCCGTCACAGATACGCAGTATTTT. As protein: CASSSLGPRGAVTDTQYF.

The V call is TRBV7-9, the J call TRBJ1-2; tentatively, D is TRBD1 (6 bases). The CDR3 totals 13 residues. Looked up from germline, CDR1 is SEHNR and CDR2 is FQNEAQ (reference sequence). With 3 bases removed from V and 8 bases from J, the gap between germline ends came to 13 bases. The CDR3 protein is CASSFTDRQGYTF. For the CDR3, the DNA is TGTGCCAGCAGCTTCACCGACAGGCAGGGCTACACCTTC.

The rearrangement uses TRBV9 and TRBJ1-6; D is unclear. Germline values: CDR1 SGDLS, CDR2 YYNGEE. This CDR3 spans 13 amino acids. The V end lost 3 bases, the J end lost 8 bases, and 9 bases lay between the germline ends. CDR3: CASSAHGDSPLHF. In nucleotides, the CDR3 is TGTGCCAGCAGCGCTCATGGGGATTCACCCCTCCACTTT.

The chain recombines TRBV4-1 with TRBJ1-2; D gene uncertain. The CDR3 runs to 16 residues. CDR1 and CDR2 from the germline V gene are MGHRA and YSYEKL. The germline V and J ends were trimmed by 2 bases and 2 bases, with 15 bases remaining between them. Here the CDR3 DNA reads TGCGCCAGCAGCCAAACTGACCGACAACTCAACTATGGCTACACCTTC. Translating it yields CASSQTDRQLNYGYTF.

The chain employs TRBV6-5 and TRBJ1-6; unclear D gene. Trimming took 5 bases from V and 6 from J, leaving 11 bases between them. CDR3 size: 14 residues. The germline gives CDR1 MNHEY, CDR2 SVGAGI. CDR3 region: CASSLYNSNSPLHF. The CDR3 DNA follows: TGTGCCAGCAGTCTGTACAACAGTAATTCACCCCTCCACTTT.

CDR3 sequence (DNA): TGTGCCAGCAGTCGACAGGGTGGCGGGGGACCTCAAGAGACCCAGTACTTC. Protein product: CASSRQGGGGPQETQYF. The chain carries TRBV7-9 and TRBJ2-5; perhaps D is TRBD1 or TRBD2 (7 bases each). CDR3 length: 17 amino acids. V was cut by 6 bases and J by 2 bases, with 22 bases left in between. CDR1 is SEHNR, CDR2 FQNEAQ, per germline (reference sequence).

In its sample, this clone was seen a few times. The CDR3 spells CASNRDLIYEQYF. The CDR3 region has the DNA TGTGCCAGCAACCGGGACTTAATCTACGAGCAGTACTTC. The rearrangement links TRBV2 to TRBJ2-7; D is perhaps TRBD2 (6 bases). V dropped 7 bases and J dropped 3 bases, with 13 bases sitting between them. Germline CDR1 and CDR2: SNHLY and FYNNEI. This CDR3 is 13 amino acids long.

V usage is TRBV2 and J usage is TRBJ1-4, with D possibly matching TRBD1 (5 bases). The ends were cut back, 6 bases at V and 3 bases at J, with 11 bases in the middle. Germline V gene lookup returns CDR1 SNHLY and CDR2 FYNNEI. This CDR3 has 14 residues. CDR3 sequence (DNA): TGTGCCAGCAGCGGGCGACAGTCTAATGAAAAACTGTTTTTT. Translation gives CASSGRQSNEKLFF.

The chain uses TRBV3-1 (or the pseudogene TRBV3-2) and TRBJ1-2, with a weak D call TRBD1 (6 bases). The V end was cut by 4 bases, the J end by 7 bases, with 13 bases between. Germline V gene data show CDR1 as LGHDT and CDR2 as YNNKEL (reference sequence). The CDR3 spans 13 residues. CDR3 sequence: CASSPRQDSGYTF. The CDR3 bases are TGTGCCAGCAGCCCCAGACAGGACTCTGGCTACACCTTC.

This clone appeared once. V is TRBV19 and J is TRBJ2-7, with a possible D match to TRBD1 (6 bases). V was cut by 6 bases and J by 0 bases, with 15 bases left in between. Germline V gives CDR1 LNHDA, CDR2 SQIVND (reference sequence). CDR3 size: 15 residues. In DNA form, the CDR3 reads TGTGCCAGTAGCTCCCGAGGGGGAAGCTCCTACGAGCAGTACTTC. Translation gives CASSSRGGSSYEQYF. The variable domain in full, with the rest retrieved from reference TRBV19 and TRBJ2-7, is DGGITQSPKYLFRKEGQNVTLSCEQNLNHDAMYWYRQDPGQGLRLIYYSQIVNDFQKGDIAEGYSVSREKKESFPLTVTSAQKNPTAFYLCASSSRGGSSYEQYFGPGTRLTVT.

The J gene is TRBJ1-1, the V gene TRBV6-5; maybe TRBD1 (6 bases). The CDR3 runs 14 residues. Germline V gene data show CDR1 as MNHEY and CDR2 as SVGAGI. Trimming shortened V by 7 bases and J by 4 bases, and 16 bases separated the two germline ends. CDR3 protein: CASNTGGGGTEAFF. In nucleotides, the CDR3 is TGTGCCAGCAACACGGGGGGGGGCGGCACTGAAGCTTTCTTT.

The chain uses TRBV9 and TRBJ2-3; D is unresolved. Germline CDR1 and CDR2: SGDLS and YYNGEE. V lost 4 bases to trimming and J lost 5 bases, with 14 bases between them. CDR3 size: 14 residues. CDR3 in amino acids: CASSIGNSLDTQYF. Written as DNA, the CDR3 is TGTGCCAGCAGCATAGGGAACTCCCTAGATACGCAGTATTTT. The variable domain in full, completed from reference TRBV9 and TRBJ2-3, reads DSGVTQTPKHLITATGQRVTLRCSPRSGDLSVYWYQQSLDQGLQFLIQYYNGEERAKGNILERFSAQQFPDLHSELNLSSLELGDSALYFCASSIGNSLDTQYFGPGTRLTVL.

This clone was picked up one time. The chain has TRBV6-2 or TRBV6-3 and TRBJ1-5; perhaps TRBD1 as D (6 bases). The germline CDR1 and CDR2 sequences are MNHEY and SVGEGT. The CDR3 covers 14 residues. Trimming shortened V by 4 bases and J by 3 bases, and 10 bases separated the two germline ends. The CDR3 loop is CASSSRQVNQPQHF. The CDR3 nucleotides read TGTGCCAGCAGTTCACGACAGGTCAATCAGCCCCAGCATTTT.

V and J are TRBV6-5 and TRBJ1-5; D not resolved. Germline lookup yields CDR1 MNHEY and CDR2 SVGAGI. The CDR3 consists of 15 residues. Trimming pared 2 bases from V and 3 bases from J, leaving 11 bases between. Written as DNA, the CDR3 is TGTGCCAGCAGTTACGGCCCATCTCCCAATCAGCCCCAGCATTTT. Amino acid sequence: CASSYGPSPNQPQHF.

This clone was seen only a few times. The CDR3 nucleotides are TGCAGCGCCCCTTCCGGGGGGCTATTTGGGGCCAACGTCCTGACTTTC. Translated, it gives CSAPSGGLFGANVLTF. The rearrangement uses TRBV29-1 and TRBJ2-6; D may be TRBD2 (7 bases). CDR1 and CDR2 (germline): SQVTM, ANQGSEA. V lost 7 bases and J lost 3, with 19 bases in between. The CDR3 runs to 16 residues.

J is TRBJ2-4 and V is TRBV6-5; D may be TRBD1 (6 bases). Germline V gene sequence: CDR1 MNHEY, CDR2 SVGAGI. With 6 bases removed from V and 4 bases from J, the gap between germline ends came to 16 bases. This CDR3 has 15 amino acids. The CDR3, as DNA: TGTGCCAGCAGGCCTCCAGGGGCGGTAAAAAACATTCAGTACTTC. It is translated as CASRPPGAVKNIQYF.

V and J are TRBV6-5 and TRBJ2-5, with 8 nucleotides matching TRBD2. In germline, CDR1 is MNHEY, CDR2 SVGAGI. The CDR3 runs to 14 residues. Trimming took 6 bases from V and 5 from J; bases not matched to a gene: 8. CDR3 sequence (DNA): TGTGCCAGCAGCGGGGGGGCTATTTGGGAGACCCAGTACTTC. The encoded protein is CASSGGAIWETQYF.

The chain uses TRBV12-5 and TRBJ1-4; D ambiguous. The CDR3 runs 16 residues. With 4 bases removed from V and 0 bases from J, the gap between germline ends came to 12 bases. Germline lookup yields CDR1 LGHNT and CDR2 FRNRAP. The CDR3, as DNA: TGTGCTAGTGGTTCTCCTGGCCCGGCAACTAATGAAAAACTGTTTTTT. This gives the protein CASGSPGPATNEKLFF.

The gene calls are TRBV7-9 and TRBJ2-1; D not certain. V was shortened by 5 bases and J by 2 bases, with 19 bases between the two germline ends. The CDR3 has 17 amino acids. Germline V CDR1 and CDR2: SEHNR, FQNEAQ (reference sequence). The CDR3, as DNA: TGTGCCAGCAGCCTCCCGGACGCCCTATCCGCCTACAATGAGCAGTTCTTC. Protein product: CASSLPDALSAYNEQFF.

V gene TRBV7-8 combines with J gene TRBJ2-1, with D unclear. Germline V gene lookup returns CDR1 SGHVS and CDR2 FQNEAQ. The CDR3 contains 13 residues. The V end lost 6 bases, the J end lost 4 bases, and 10 bases lay between the germline ends. In DNA form, the CDR3 reads TGTGCCAGCAGTCGGCTCCCATACAATGAGCAGTTCTTC. It is translated as CASSRLPYNEQFF.

V gene TRBV11-2 combines with J gene TRBJ2-7; D unclear. The CDR3 is 14 residues long. Germline loops: CDR1 SGHAT, CDR2 FQNNGV. V shed 5 bases and J shed 2 bases, with 13 bases lying between them. CDR3 DNA: TGTGCCAGCAGCCCCCGCGTGGGTCCCTACGAGCAGTACTTC. Amino acid sequence: CASSPRVGPYEQYF.